The rows below give T cell receptor beta chains drawn from one sample of a study of T cells after somatic rescue of genetic block. The assay was immunoSEQ multiplex PCR, and TCRdb's table has in-frame clones only and misses some. Of about 15,000 clones in the sample, roughly three quarters were seen once. The material sequenced was peripheral blood mononuclear cells (PBMCs). Source of these receptors: a man aged 18 to 30. Both conserved end residues are part of each CDR3. Each record gives: V gene, J gene, D gene, clone size, CDR3 DNA, CDR3 protein. The D gene is left open where the match is weak. Size tells how often a clone was seen (once, few, many) or the class of an expanded clone, and some rows leave it out.

V: TRBV6-4
J: TRBJ1-1
D: -
size: -
DNA: TGTGCCAGCAGTGAACAGGGGAACACTGAAGCTTTCTTT
CDR3: CASSEQGNTEAFF

V: TRBV15
J: TRBJ1-1
D: -
size: few
DNA: TGTGCCACCAGCAGAGAGGAGAACACTGAAGCTTTCTTT
CDR3: CATSREENTEAFF

V: TRBV27
J: TRBJ1-1
D: -
size: once
DNA: TGTGCCAGCAGTTTCGCCCAGGGGATCACTGAAGCTTTCTTT
CDR3: CASSFAQGITEAFF

V: TRBV19
J: TRBJ1-5
D: TRBD1
size: -
DNA: TGTGCCAGTGCCAGAAAGGGGACAGGGATCGGCAATCAGCCCCAGCATTTT
CDR3: CASARKGTGIGNQPQHF

V: TRBV30
J: TRBJ1-4
D: -
size: -
DNA: TGTGCCTGGAGGGGGTATGGACCTTATGAAAAACTGTTTTTT
CDR3: CAWRGYGPYEKLFF

V: TRBV7-9
J: TRBJ2-1
D: TRBD2
size: -
DNA: TGTGCCAGCAGATTGTGGGGGCTAGCGGGGTACAATGAGCAGTTCTTC
CDR3: CASRLWGLAGYNEQFF

V: TRBV5-1
J: TRBJ2-6
D: -
size: -
DNA: TGCGCCAGCAGCTTAACATCTCTCGCTAAAGAAGTCCTGACTTTC
CDR3: CASSLTSLAKEVLTF

V: TRBV5-1
J: TRBJ1-1
D: -
size: -
DNA: TGCGCCAGCACCATTGGGACTGAAGCTTTCTTT
CDR3: CASTIGTEAFF

V: TRBV29-1
J: TRBJ1-2
D: -
size: -
DNA: TGCAGCGTTGCCCTAGCGGCCCCCTATGGCTACACCTTC
CDR3: CSVALAAPYGYTF

V: TRBV7-9
J: TRBJ1-1
D: TRBD1
size: -
DNA: TGTGCCAGCAGTTTCGGACAGGTCGGATCTGAAGCTTTCTTT
CDR3: CASSFGQVGSEAFF

V: TRBV5-1
J: TRBJ2-7
D: -
size: few
DNA: TGCGCCAGCAGCTTGGGTGAGGCAGGGTATGAGCAGTACTTC
CDR3: CASSLGEAGYEQYF

V: TRBV10-3
J: TRBJ1-5
D: -
size: -
DNA: TGTGCCATCCTTTCAAGGACACGCGACTATAGCAATCAGCCCCAGCATTTT
CDR3: CAILSRTRDYSNQPQHF

V: TRBV28
J: TRBJ1-6
D: TRBD1
size: -
DNA: TGTGCCAGCAGTCTCAACCCCGCTAGGACAGGGAGGAATTCACCCCTCCACTTT
CDR3: CASSLNPARTGRNSPLHF

V: TRBV28
J: TRBJ2-7
D: TRBD2
size: -
DNA: TGTGCCAGCGGTTGGACTAGCGAACACGAGCAGTACTTC
CDR3: CASGWTSEHEQYF

V: TRBV9
J: TRBJ2-3
D: -
size: -
DNA: TGTGCCAGCAGCCGGGACCTCACAGATACGCAGTATTTT
CDR3: CASSRDLTDTQYF

V: TRBV6-1
J: TRBJ1-1
D: -
size: -
DNA: TGTGCCAGCAGTCCCACTGTGAACACTGAAGCTTTCTTT
CDR3: CASSPTVNTEAFF

V: TRBV7-9
J: TRBJ2-1
D: TRBD1
size: -
DNA: TGTGCCAGCAGCACCCGGACAGGCAATGAGCAGTTCTTC
CDR3: CASSTRTGNEQFF

V: TRBV13
J: TRBJ1-2
D: TRBD1
size: -
DNA: TGTGCCAGCAGCTCCCGTGACAGGGGGCGAGTCGACTATGGCTACACCTTC
CDR3: CASSSRDRGRVDYGYTF

V: TRBV14
J: TRBJ2-1
D: TRBD2
size: medium-sized
DNA: TGTGCCAGCAGCCAAGATTGGAGCGGGGATTACAATGAGCAGTTCTTC
CDR3: CASSQDWSGDYNEQFF

V: TRBV7-9
J: TRBJ1-3
D: TRBD1
size: -
DNA: TGTGCCAGCAGCTTAGGGGTTCTCGGGGACAGGTACTCTGGAAACACCATATATTTT
CDR3: CASSLGVLGDRYSGNTIYF

V: TRBV11-1
J: TRBJ2-7
D: TRBD2
size: -
DNA: TGTGCCAGCAGCGTTGGGACTAGCGGGATTTACGAGCAGTACTTC
CDR3: CASSVGTSGIYEQYF

V: TRBV6-1
J: TRBJ2-3
D: -
size: -
DNA: TGTGCCAGCAGTGAACCCCAGTTCACAGATACGCAGTATTTT
CDR3: CASSEPQFTDTQYF

V: TRBV28
J: TRBJ2-7
D: -
size: once
DNA: TGTGCCAGCAGCCCCGGGACGGTCTCCTACGAGCAGTACTTC
CDR3: CASSPGTVSYEQYF

V: TRBV19
J: TRBJ2-5
D: TRBD2
size: -
DNA: TGTGCCAGTAGTATAGAGAGCGGGGGGCGGAAAGAGACCCAGTACTTC
CDR3: CASSIESGGRKETQYF

V: TRBV4-2
J: TRBJ2-3
D: TRBD2
size: -
DNA: TGTGCCAGCAGCCAAGGCTCCGGGACTAGCGGGAGCGCAGATACGCAGTATTTT
CDR3: CASSQGSGTSGSADTQYF

V: TRBV11-1
J: TRBJ2-3
D: -
size: -
DNA: TGTGCCAGCAGCCTCGGAGCTAGAGAGGTCACAGATACGCAGTATTTT
CDR3: CASSLGAREVTDTQYF

V: TRBV4-2
J: TRBJ1-2
D: -
size: -
DNA: TGTGCCAGCAGCCAAAGTAGTTGGCTTAACTATGGCTACACCTTC
CDR3: CASSQSSWLNYGYTF

V: TRBV18
J: TRBJ1-3
D: -
size: -
DNA: TGTGCCAGCTCACCGTCCACAGGGCCCTCGAACACCATATATTTT
CDR3: CASSPSTGPSNTIYF

V: TRBV5-4
J: TRBJ2-1
D: TRBD2
size: -
DNA: TGTGCCAGCAGCTTAGGACTAGCGGGAGTTGGCTACAATGAGCAGTTCTTC
CDR3: CASSLGLAGVGYNEQFF

V: TRBV9
J: TRBJ2-7
D: TRBD1
size: -
DNA: TGTGCCAGCAGCGAGGACAGGGCCCCCTACGAGCAGTACTTC
CDR3: CASSEDRAPYEQYF

V: TRBV28
J: TRBJ1-6
D: -
size: -
DNA: TGTGCCAGCAGTTTAAGGCATTCACCCCTCCACTTT
CDR3: CASSLRHSPLHF

V: TRBV2
J: TRBJ1-4
D: -
size: few
DNA: TGTGCCACCATGCAACAGGCAGTAGAAGAAAAACTGTTTTTT
CDR3: CATMQQAVEEKLFF

V: TRBV2
J: TRBJ1-1
D: -
size: -
DNA: TGTGCCAGCAGAGGGGACGGTTTGAACACTGAAGCTTTCTTT
CDR3: CASRGDGLNTEAFF

V: TRBV6-5
J: TRBJ1-2
D: -
size: -
DNA: TGTGCCAGCAGTTACGACGCGAGGCTCTATGGCTACACCTTC
CDR3: CASSYDARLYGYTF

V: TRBV6-5
J: TRBJ1-2
D: -
size: -
DNA: TGTGCCAGCAGTTACTCGTGGCGAGAAGGCTATGGCTACACCTTC
CDR3: CASSYSWREGYGYTF

V: TRBV18
J: TRBJ2-7
D: -
size: -
DNA: TGTGCCAGCTCACCTCCGGGACGGTCGGATTGGCAGTACTTC
CDR3: CASSPPGRSDWQYF

V: TRBV7-2
J: TRBJ1-5
D: TRBD1
size: -
DNA: TGTGCCAGCAGCCCGGACAGGCATCAGCCCCAGCATTTT
CDR3: CASSPDRHQPQHF

V: TRBV30
J: TRBJ2-7
D: -
size: -
DNA: TGTGCCTGGAGTGTACTCCTCCCCGGAACAGGGACGTACTTC
CDR3: CAWSVLLPGTGTYF

V: TRBV11-2
J: TRBJ1-4
D: -
size: once
DNA: TGTGCCAGCAGCTTCCTTACCGCAGGGGCCTCTAATGAAAAACTGTTTTTT
CDR3: CASSFLTAGASNEKLFF

V: TRBV10-3
J: TRBJ2-7
D: TRBD1
size: once
DNA: TGTGCCATCAGTTATCTCCGGGACAGGGGGCCCTACGAGCAGTACTTC
CDR3: CAISYLRDRGPYEQYF

V: TRBV5-1
J: TRBJ1-2
D: -
size: -
DNA: TGCGCCAGCAGCTTGACGGGGGTCTCGGACTATGGCTACACCTTC
CDR3: CASSLTGVSDYGYTF

V: TRBV9
J: TRBJ1-4
D: TRBD1
size: -
DNA: TGTGCCAGCAGCGCGGGACAGGGGAACGAAAAACTGTTTTTT
CDR3: CASSAGQGNEKLFF

V: TRBV11-2
J: TRBJ2-5
D: -
size: few
DNA: TGTGCCAGCAGCTTGATCGCCAGGTACCAAGAGACCCAGTACTTC
CDR3: CASSLIARYQETQYF

V: TRBV6-1
J: TRBJ2-3
D: TRBD1
size: few
DNA: TGTGCCGGTCACCCGGGACAGGGGACAGATACGCAGTATTTT
CDR3: CAGHPGQGTDTQYF

V: TRBV6-5
J: TRBJ1-4
D: TRBD1
size: -
DNA: TGTGCCAGCAGTTACGGGACAGCAACTAATGAAAAACTGTTTTTT
CDR3: CASSYGTATNEKLFF